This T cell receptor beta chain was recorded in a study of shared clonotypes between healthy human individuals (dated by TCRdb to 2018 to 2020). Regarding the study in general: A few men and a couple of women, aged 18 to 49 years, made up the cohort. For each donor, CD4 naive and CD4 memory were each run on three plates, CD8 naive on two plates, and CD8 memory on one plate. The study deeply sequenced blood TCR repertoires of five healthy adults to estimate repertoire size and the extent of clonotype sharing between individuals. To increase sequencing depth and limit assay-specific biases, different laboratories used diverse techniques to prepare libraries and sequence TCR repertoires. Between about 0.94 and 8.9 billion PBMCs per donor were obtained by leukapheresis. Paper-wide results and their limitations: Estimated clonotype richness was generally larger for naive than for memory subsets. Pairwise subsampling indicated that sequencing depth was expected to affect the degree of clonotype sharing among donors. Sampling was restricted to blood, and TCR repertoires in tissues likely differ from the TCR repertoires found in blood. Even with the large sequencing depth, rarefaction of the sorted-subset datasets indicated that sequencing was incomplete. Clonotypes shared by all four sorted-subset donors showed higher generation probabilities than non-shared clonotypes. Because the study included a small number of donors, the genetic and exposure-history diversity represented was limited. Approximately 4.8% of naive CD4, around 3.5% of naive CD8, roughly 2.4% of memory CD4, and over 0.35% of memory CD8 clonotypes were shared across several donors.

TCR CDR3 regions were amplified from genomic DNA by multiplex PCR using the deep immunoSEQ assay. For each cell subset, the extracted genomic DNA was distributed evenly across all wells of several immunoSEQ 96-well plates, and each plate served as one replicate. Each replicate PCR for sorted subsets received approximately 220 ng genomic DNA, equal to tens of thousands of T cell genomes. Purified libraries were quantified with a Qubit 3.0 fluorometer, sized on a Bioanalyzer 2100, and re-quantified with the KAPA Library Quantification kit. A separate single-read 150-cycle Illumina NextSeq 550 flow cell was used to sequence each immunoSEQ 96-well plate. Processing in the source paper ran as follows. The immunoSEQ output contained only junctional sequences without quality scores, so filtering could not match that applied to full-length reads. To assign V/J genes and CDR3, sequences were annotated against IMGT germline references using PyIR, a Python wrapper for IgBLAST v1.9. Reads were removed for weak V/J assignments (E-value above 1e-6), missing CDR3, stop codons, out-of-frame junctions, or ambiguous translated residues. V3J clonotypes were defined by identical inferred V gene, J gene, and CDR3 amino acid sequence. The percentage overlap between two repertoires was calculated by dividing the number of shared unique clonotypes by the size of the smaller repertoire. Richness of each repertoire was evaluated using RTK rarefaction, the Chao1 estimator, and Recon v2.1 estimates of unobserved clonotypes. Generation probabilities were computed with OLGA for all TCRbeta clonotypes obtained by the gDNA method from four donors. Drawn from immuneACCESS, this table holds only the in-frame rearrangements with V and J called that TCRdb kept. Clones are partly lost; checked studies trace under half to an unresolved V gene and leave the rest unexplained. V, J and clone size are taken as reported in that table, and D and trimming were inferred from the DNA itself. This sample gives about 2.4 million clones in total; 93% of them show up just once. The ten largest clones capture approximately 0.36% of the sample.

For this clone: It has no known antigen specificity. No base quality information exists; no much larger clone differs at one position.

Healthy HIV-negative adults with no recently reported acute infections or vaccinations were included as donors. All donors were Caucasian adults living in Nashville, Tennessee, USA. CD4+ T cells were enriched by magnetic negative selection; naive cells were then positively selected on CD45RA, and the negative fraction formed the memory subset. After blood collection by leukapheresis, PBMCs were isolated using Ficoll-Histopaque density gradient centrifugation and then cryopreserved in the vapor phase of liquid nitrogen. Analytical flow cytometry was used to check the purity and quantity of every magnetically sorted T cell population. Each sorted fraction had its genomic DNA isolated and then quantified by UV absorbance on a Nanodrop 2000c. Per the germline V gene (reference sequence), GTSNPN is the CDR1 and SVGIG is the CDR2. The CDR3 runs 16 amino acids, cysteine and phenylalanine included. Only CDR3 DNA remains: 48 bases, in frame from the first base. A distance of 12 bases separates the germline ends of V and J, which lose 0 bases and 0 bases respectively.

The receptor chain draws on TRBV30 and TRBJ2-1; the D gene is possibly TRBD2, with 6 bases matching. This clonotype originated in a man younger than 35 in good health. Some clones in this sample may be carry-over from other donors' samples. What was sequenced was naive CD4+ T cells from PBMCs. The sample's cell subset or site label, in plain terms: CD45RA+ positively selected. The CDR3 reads CAWSVGLASSYNEQFF. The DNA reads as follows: TGTGCCTGGAGTGTAGGGCTAGCGAGCTCCTACAATGAGCAGTTCTTC.